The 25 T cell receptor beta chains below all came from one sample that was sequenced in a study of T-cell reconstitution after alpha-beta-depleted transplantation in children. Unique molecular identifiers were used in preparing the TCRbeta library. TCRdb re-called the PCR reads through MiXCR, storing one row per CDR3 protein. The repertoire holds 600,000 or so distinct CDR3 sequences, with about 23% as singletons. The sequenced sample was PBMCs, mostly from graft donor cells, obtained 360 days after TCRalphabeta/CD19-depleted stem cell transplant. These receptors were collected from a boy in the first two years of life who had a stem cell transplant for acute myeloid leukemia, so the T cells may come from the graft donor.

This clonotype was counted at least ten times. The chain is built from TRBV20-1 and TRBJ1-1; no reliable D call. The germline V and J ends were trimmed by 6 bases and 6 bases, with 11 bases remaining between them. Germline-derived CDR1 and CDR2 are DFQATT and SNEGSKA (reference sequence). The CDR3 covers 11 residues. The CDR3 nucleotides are TGCAGTGCGAAGGTCTACCCTGAAGCTTTCTTT. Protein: CSAKVYPEAFF.

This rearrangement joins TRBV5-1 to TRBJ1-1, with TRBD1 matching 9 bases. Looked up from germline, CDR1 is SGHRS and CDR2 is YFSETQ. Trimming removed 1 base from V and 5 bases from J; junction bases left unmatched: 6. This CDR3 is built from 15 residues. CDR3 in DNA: TGCGCCAGCAGCTTGAAGGGACAGGGCGATACTGAAGCTTTCTTT. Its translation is CASSLKGQGDTEAFF. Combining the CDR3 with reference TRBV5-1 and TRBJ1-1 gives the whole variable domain KAGVTQTPRYLIKTRGQQVTLSCSPISGHRSVSWYQQTPGQGLQFLFEYFSETQRNKGNFPGRFSGRQFSNSRSEMNVSTLELGDSALYLCASSLKGQGDTEAFFGQGTRLTVV.

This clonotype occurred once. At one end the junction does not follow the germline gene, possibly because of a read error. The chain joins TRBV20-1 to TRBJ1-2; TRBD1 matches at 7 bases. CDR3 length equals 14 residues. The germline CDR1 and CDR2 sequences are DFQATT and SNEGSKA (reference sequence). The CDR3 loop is CCARLDRDGYGYTF. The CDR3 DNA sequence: TGCTGTGCTAGACTTGACAGGGACGGCTATGGCTACACCTTC.

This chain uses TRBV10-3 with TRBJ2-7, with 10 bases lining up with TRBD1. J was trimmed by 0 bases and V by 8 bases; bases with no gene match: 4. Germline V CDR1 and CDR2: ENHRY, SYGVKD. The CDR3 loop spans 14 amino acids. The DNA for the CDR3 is TGTGCCATCGCCGGGACAGGGGTCTCCTACGAGCAGTACTTC. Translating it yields CAIAGTGVSYEQYF.

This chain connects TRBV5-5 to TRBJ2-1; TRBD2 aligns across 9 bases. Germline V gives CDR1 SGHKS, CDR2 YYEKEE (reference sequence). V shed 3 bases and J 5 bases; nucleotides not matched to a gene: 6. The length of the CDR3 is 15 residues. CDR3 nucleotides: TGTGCCAGCAGCTATTTAGCGGGGGCAGACAATGAGCAGTTCTTC. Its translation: CASSYLAGADNEQFF.

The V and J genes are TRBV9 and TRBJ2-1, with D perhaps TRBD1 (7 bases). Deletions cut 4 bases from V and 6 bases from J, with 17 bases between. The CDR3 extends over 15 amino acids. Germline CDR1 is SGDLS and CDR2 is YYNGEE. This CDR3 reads CASSSRQGLFNEQFF. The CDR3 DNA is TGTGCCAGCAGCTCCCGACAGGGACTCTTCAATGAGCAGTTCTTC.

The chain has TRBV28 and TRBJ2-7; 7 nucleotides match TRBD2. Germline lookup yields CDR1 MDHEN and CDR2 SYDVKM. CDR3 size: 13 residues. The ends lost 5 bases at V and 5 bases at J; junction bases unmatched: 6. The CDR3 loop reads CASSAGGFHEQYV. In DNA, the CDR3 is TGTGCCAGCAGTGCCGGGGGGTTCCACGAGCAGTACGTC.

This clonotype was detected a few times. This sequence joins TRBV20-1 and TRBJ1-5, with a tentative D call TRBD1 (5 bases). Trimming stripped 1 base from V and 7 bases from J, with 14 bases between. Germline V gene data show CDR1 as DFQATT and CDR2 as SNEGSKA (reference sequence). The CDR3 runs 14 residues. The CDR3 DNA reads TGCAGTGCTAGAGGAGGGGTCGGCGGACAGCCCCAGCATTTT. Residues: CSARGGVGGQPQHF.

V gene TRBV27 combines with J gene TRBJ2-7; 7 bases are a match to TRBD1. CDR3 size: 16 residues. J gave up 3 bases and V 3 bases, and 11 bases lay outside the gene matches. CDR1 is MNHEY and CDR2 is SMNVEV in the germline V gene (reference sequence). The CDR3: CASSFVGDRIYYEQYV. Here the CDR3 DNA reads TGTGCCAGCAGTTTCGTTGGGGACAGAATCTACTACGAGCAGTACGTC.

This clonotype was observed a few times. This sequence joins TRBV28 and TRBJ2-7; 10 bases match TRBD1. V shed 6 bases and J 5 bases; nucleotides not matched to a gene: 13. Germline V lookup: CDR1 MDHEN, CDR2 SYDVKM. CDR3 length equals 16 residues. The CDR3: CASSPRRDRGKDEQYV. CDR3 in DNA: TGTGCCAGCAGCCCGCGCCGGGACAGGGGAAAGGACGAGCAGTACGTC.

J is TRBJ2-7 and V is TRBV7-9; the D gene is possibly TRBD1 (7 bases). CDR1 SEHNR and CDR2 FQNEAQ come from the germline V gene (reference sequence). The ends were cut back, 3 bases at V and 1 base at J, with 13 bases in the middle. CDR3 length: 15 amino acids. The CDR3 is CASSFGRQGSYEQYV. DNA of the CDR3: TGTGCCAGCAGCTTCGGGAGACAGGGTTCCTACGAGCAGTACGTC.

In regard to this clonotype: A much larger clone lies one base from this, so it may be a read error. The CDR3 here is CASSPKGSSYIEQFF. CDR3 DNA: TGTGCCAGCAGCCCCAAGGGGAGCTCCTACATTGAGCAGTTCTTC. The chain has TRBV7-8 and TRBJ2-1; D might be TRBD1 or TRBD2, each matching 5 bases. Germline V lookup: CDR1 SGHVS, CDR2 FQNEAQ. The CDR3 spans 15 residues.

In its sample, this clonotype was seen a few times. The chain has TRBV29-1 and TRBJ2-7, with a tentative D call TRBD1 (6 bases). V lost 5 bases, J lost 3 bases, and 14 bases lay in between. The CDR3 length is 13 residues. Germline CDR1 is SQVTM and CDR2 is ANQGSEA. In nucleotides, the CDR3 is TGCAGCGTTCAGACAGGAGAAAACTACGAGCAGTACTTC. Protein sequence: CSVQTGENYEQYF.

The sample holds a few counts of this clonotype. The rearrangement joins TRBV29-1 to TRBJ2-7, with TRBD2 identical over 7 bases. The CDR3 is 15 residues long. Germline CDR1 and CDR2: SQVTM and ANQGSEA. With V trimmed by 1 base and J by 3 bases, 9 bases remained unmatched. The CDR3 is CSVEVSTGGYYEQYF. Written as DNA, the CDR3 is TGCAGCGTTGAAGTCAGTACGGGGGGATACTACGAGCAGTACTTC.

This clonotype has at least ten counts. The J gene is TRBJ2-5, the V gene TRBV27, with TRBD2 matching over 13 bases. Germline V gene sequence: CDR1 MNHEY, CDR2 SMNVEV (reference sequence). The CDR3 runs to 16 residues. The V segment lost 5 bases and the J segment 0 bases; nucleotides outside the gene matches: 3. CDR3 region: CASSPGLAGYQETQYF. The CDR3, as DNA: TGTGCCAGCAGTCCGGGACTAGCGGGGTACCAAGAGACCCAGTACTTC.

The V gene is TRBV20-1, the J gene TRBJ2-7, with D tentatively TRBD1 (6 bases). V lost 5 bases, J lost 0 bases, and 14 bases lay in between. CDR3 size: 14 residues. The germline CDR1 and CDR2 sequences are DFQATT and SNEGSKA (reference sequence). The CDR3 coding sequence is TGCAGTGCTTTATCTGACAGGAGCTCCTACGAGCAGTACGTC. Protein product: CSALSDRSSYEQYV.

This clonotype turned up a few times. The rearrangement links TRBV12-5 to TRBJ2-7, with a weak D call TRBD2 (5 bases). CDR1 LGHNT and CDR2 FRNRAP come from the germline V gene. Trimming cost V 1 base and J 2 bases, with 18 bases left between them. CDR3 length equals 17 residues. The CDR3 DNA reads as TGTGCTAGTGGTTTGGGGAGAGAGGGAACTTCAGCCTACGAGCAGTACTTC. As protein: CASGLGREGTSAYEQYF.

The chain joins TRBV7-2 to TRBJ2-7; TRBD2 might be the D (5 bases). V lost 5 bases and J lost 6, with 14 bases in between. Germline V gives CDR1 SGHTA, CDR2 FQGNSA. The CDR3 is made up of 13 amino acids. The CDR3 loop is CASSPERAGEQYF. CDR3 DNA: TGTGCCAGCAGCCCCGAGAGGGCGGGCGAGCAGTACTTC.

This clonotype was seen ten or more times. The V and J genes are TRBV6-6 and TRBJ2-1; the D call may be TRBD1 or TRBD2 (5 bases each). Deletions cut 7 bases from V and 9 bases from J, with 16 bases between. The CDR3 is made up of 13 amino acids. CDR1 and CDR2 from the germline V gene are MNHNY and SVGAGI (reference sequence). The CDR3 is CASTRRGVGEQFF. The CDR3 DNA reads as TGTGCCAGCACCCGACGAGGGGTAGGTGAGCAGTTCTTC.

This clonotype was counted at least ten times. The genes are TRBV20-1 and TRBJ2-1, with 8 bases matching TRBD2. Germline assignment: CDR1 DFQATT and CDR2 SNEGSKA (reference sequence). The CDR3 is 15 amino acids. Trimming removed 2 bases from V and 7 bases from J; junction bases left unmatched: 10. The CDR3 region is CSARRNPREVNEQFF. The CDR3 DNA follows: TGCAGTGCTAGAAGAAACCCGCGGGAGGTAAATGAGCAGTTCTTC.

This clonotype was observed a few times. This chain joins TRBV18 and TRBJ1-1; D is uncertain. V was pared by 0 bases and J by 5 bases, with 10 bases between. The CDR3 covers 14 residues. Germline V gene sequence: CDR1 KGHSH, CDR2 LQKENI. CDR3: CASSPPEDPTEAFF. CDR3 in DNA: TGTGCCAGCTCACCACCGGAGGACCCGACTGAAGCTTTCTTT.

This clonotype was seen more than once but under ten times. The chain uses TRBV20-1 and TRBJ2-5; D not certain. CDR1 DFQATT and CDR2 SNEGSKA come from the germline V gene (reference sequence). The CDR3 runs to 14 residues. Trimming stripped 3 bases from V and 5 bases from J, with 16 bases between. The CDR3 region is CSASPLGFGETQYF. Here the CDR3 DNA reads TGCAGTGCTAGCCCCCTAGGCTTTGGGGAGACCCAGTACTTC.

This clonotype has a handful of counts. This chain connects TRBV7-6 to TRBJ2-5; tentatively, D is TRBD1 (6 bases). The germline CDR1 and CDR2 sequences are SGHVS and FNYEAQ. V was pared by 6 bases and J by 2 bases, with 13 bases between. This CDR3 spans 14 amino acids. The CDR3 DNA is TGTGCCAGCAGATCCCCAGGGGCTCAAGAGACCCAGTACTTC. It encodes CASRSPGAQETQYF.

CDR3 nucleotide sequence: TGTGCCAGCTGGGAAAATGTGTACCGAGACGGCTACGAGCAGTACGTC. It yields the protein CASWENVYRDGYEQYV. V and J are TRBV21-1 and TRBJ2-7; TRBD1 is the table's D call and was not checked against the DNA. TRBV21-1 is an annotated pseudogene. This CDR3 spans 16 amino acids.

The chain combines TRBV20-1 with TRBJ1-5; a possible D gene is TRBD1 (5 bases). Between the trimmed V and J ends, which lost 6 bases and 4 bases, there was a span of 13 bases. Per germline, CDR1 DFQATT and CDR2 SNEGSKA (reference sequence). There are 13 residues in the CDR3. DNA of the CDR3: TGCAGTGCCGACAGCCCGTTGAATCAGCCCCAGCATTTT. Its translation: CSADSPLNQPQHF.